This record concerns one T cell receptor beta chain sequence. A J-beta primer mix and a sample-barcoded 5' primer were used in a second PCR of roughly 7 to 12 cycles. One entry per CDR3 protein, called by TCRdb with MiXCR from the 5' RACE reads. The sample lists fewer than 1,000,000 distinct CDR3 sequences; 35% to 50% were seen once. These data are taken from a study of blood T cells in healthy people across ages. Staff drew 9 to 10 milliliters of peripheral blood from each donor. The sample was blood. This clonotype was sampled from a man older than 75 in good health.

CDR3 residues: CASSQSPVLAGAYEQYF. For the CDR3, the DNA is TGTGCCAGCAGCCAATCCCCCGTCCTAGCGGGAGCATACGAGCAGTACTTC. The rearrangement uses TRBV3-1 and TRBJ2-7, with TRBD2 matching 10 bases. This CDR3 region has 17 residues. With V trimmed by 2 bases and J by 4 bases, 11 bases remained unmatched. The germline gives CDR1 LGHDT, CDR2 YNNKEL (reference sequence).